This T cell receptor beta chain appears in the sequencing data of a study of lymphopenia after photon versus proton radiotherapy. The study, taken as a whole, reports: After the lymphocyte nadir, photon-treated repertoires showed oligoclonal expansion, especially of CD8+ Temra cells. Relative stability marked proton patients; photon patients lost diversity and naive cells. Survival link was tested only in deceased patients; proton benefit remains a possibility.

The V gene's germline CDR1 is MNHNY and CDR2 SVGAGI (reference sequence). The CDR3 spans 14 residues. Trimming took off 5 bases at V and 9 bases at J, with 20 bases between the two ends. Concerning this clone: The antigen is unknown.

Assay: immunoSEQ multiplex PCR; the TCRdb copy retains only in-frame clones and omits some. The table has some 27,000 clones, about 87% seen once. The chain is built from TRBV6-6 and TRBJ2-7, with a possible D match to TRBD1 (6 bases). This sample comprised peripheral blood, obtained from a patient treated with proton-based radiotherapy. The receptor comes from a woman aged 60-75 years with cholangiocarcinoma. Some clones in this sample may be carry-over from other donors' samples. CDR3 bases: TGTGCCAGCAGTCACCCCGGGGACAATGCGGGGCAGTACTTC. It translates to CASSHPGDNAGQYF.